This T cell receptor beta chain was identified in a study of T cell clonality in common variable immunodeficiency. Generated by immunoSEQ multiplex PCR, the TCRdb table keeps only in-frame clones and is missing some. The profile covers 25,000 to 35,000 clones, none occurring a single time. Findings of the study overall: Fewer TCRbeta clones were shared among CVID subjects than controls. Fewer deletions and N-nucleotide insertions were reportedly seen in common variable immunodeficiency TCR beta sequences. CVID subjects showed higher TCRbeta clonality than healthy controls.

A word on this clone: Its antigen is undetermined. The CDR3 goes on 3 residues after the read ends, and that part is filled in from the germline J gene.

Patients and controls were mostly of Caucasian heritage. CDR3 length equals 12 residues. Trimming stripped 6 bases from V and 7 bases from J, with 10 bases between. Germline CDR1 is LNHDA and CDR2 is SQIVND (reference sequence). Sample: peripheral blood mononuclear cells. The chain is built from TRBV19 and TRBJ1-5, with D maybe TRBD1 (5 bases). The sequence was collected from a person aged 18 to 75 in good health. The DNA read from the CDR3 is TGTGCCAGTAGGGTGGGGGGGCAGCCC. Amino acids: CASRVGGQP. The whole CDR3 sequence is CASRVGGQPQHF.